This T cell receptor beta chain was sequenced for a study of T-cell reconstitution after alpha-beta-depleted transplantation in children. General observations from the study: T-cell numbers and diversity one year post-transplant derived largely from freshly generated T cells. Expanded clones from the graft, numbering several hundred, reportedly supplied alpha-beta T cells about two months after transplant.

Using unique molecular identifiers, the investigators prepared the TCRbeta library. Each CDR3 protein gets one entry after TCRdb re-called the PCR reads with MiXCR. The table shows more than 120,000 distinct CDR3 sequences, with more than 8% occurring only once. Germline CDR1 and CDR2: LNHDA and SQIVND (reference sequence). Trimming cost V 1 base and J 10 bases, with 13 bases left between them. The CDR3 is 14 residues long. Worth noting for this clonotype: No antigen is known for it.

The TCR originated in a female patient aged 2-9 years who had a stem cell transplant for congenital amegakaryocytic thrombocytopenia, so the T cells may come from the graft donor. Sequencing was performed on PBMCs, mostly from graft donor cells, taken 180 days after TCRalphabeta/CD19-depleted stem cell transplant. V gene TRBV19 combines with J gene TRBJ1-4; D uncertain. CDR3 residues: CASSIAGQDGKLFF. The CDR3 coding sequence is TGTGCCAGTAGTATAGCCGGGCAGGATGGAAAACTGTTTTTT.